This section outlines one T cell receptor (beta chain) sequence together with its context. Here immunoSEQ multiplex PCR was the method, and the copy in TCRdb shows in-frame clones only, minus some. The repertoire consists of 80,000 to 100,000 clones, with 87% occurring once and the leading ten covering over 6%. This sample was taken from a study of cytomegalovirus exposure and HLA in healthy donors. The CDR3 has 18 amino acids. Germline CDR1 SGHTA, CDR2 FQGTGA. Trimming took 0 bases from V and 0 from J; bases not matched to a gene: 6. This chain uses TRBV7-3 with TRBJ2-3, with TRBD2 matching 10 bases. Material for sequencing was PBMCs. The origin of this receptor is a man aged 18-30 years in good health and CMV-seropositive. CDR3 nucleotide sequence: TGTGCCAGCAGCTTAACCGGGACTAGCGCCTCTAGCACAGATACGCAGTATTTT. Its translation: CASSLTGTSASSTDTQYF. The whole variable domain, filled in from reference TRBV7-3 and TRBJ2-3, reads GAGVSQTPSNKVTEKGKYVELRCDPISGHTALYWYRQSLGQGPEFLIYFQGTGAADDSGLPNDRFFAVRPEGSVSTLKIQRTERGDSAVYLCASSLTGTSASSTDTQYFGPGTRLTVL.